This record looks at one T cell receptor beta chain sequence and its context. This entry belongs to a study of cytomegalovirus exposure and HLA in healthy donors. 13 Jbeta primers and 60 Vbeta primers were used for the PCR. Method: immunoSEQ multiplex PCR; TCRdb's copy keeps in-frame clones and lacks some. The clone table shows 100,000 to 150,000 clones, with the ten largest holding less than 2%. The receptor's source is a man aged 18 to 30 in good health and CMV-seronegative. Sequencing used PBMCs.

The CDR3 nucleotides read TGTGCCTGGAGTGTACCCCTAAGCCGGGGGGGCCCCTACAATGAGCAGTTCTTC. It translates to CAWSVPLSRGGPYNEQFF. The chain is built from TRBV30 and TRBJ2-1; 8 nucleotides match TRBD2. The germline CDR1 and CDR2 sequences are GTSNPN and SVGIG (reference sequence). V lost 0 bases to trimming and J lost 2 bases; unmatched junction nucleotides: 12. The CDR3 is 18 residues long. The whole variable domain, remainder taken from reference TRBV30 and TRBJ2-1, is SQTIHQWPATLVQPVGSPLSLECTVEGTSNPNLYWYRQAAGRGLQLLFYSVGIGQISSEVPQNLSASRPQDRQFILSSKKLLLSDSGFYLCAWSVPLSRGGPYNEQFFGPGTRLTVL.